The rows below give T cell receptor beta chains drawn from one sample of a study of molecular identifiers for immune sequencing clone quantification. In TCRdb, the PCR reads were re-called with MiXCR into one record per CDR3 protein. The table records about 640,000 distinct CDR3 sequences, roughly 21% of them present only once. Material for sequencing was naive CD8+ T cells from blood, with Jurkat cell RNA spiked in. These TCRs come from a human donor in good health. Some libraries in this study had Jurkat cell RNA spiked in. The CDR3 runs from the conserved cysteine through the conserved F or W. D genes are given only for firm matches. Size values are once, few and many counts, or a class for expanded clones, and some rows have none.

>TRBJ2-7|few|.|TRBV5-4
TGTGCCAGCAGCCGTCCACCCTACGAGCAGTACTTC
CASSRPPYEQYF
>TRBJ2-1|.|.|TRBV2
TGTGCCAGCAGAATAGCTAATGAGCAGTTCTTC
CASRIANEQFF
>TRBJ2-4|many|TRBD1|TRBV29-1
TGCAGCGTTGAAGAGGGCCAGGGGGCTTACATTCAGTACTTC
CSVEEGQGAYIQYF
>TRBJ2-3|many|TRBD2|TRBV20-1
TGCAGTGCCCAGCGGGGGCGGGGAGGCACAGATACGCAGTATTTT
CSAQRGRGGTDTQYF
>TRBJ1-1|few|TRBD1|TRBV2
TGTGCCAGCAGTGTCAACAGGGGCACTGAAGCTTTCTTT
CASSVNRGTEAFF
>TRBJ2-1|many|TRBD2|TRBV7-2
TGTGCCAGCAGCCCCGGGACTAGCGGGAGTCGGGATGAGCAGTTCTTC
CASSPGTSGSRDEQFF
>TRBJ1-3|.|.|TRBV6-2/TRBV6-3
TGTGCCAGCAGTTACCTGGGCTTCTCTGGAAACACCATATATTTT
CASSYLGFSGNTIYF
>TRBJ2-7|many|TRBD1|TRBV4-3
TGCGCCAGCAGCCAATCCAGGGGGCTCGGATACGAGCAGTACTTC
CASSQSRGLGYEQYF
>TRBJ2-7|.|.|TRBV20-1
TGCAGTGCTAGAGGTCGGACGAGTCCCTACGAGCAGTACTTC
CSARGRTSPYEQYF
>TRBJ2-2|few|.|TRBV3-2
TGTGCCAGCAGCCCCCACCGACATTCGGGAGAGGAGGCCGGGGAGCTGTTTTTT
CASSPHRHSGEEAGELFF
>TRBJ2-3|many|.|TRBV6-5
TGTGCCAGCAGTTACTCTTTTTCTCCAGGGGATCAAGATACGCAGTATTTT
CASSYSFSPGDQDTQYF
>TRBJ2-2|.|.|TRBV7-9
TGTGCCAGCAGCTTAGCGTTGTCCGTCGGCCGAGCGAACACCGGGGAGCTGTTTTTT
CASSLALSVGRANTGELFF
>TRBJ2-3|many|TRBD2|TRBV14
TGTGCCAGCAGCCAAGACGGGAGGATGGAAGATACGCAGTATTTT
CASSQDGRMEDTQYF
>TRBJ1-2|many|.|TRBV6-2/TRBV6-3
TGTGCCAGCAGTTACAGTTATGGCTACACCTTC
CASSYSYGYTF
>TRBJ2-3|.|TRBD1|TRBV15
TGTGCCACCAGCACCGCAGGGGGCTGGTCCACAGATACGCAGTATTTT
CATSTAGGWSTDTQYF
>TRBJ2-7|many|.|TRBV2
TGTGCCAGCAGGGGGGGGCACGAGCAGTACTTC
CASRGGHEQYF
>TRBJ2-7|.|TRBD1|TRBV6-2/TRBV6-3
TGTGCCAGCAGTCCGACAGGGGGCGAGTCCGAGCAGTACTTC
CASSPTGGESEQYF
>TRBJ2-7|many|.|TRBV20-1
TGCAGTGCTCGGACGTGGGCTACCGCAACCTCCTACGAGCAGTACTTC
CSARTWATATSYEQYF
>TRBJ2-7|few|TRBD1|TRBV7-9
TGTGCCAGCAGCGACAGGGGGTTTTACGAGCAGTACTTC
CASSDRGFYEQYF
>TRBJ2-1|many|.|TRBV7-9
TGTGCCAGCAGGAGCAGCTCCTACAATGAGCAGTTCTTC
CASRSSSYNEQFF
>TRBJ2-7|.|TRBD1|TRBV6-2/TRBV6-3
TGTGCCAGCAGTCACGTGGGGACAGGGGATGAGCAGTACTTC
CASSHVGTGDEQYF
>TRBJ2-7|many|.|TRBV29-1
TGCAGCGGGACAGACCCCAACTCCTACGAGCAGTACTTC
CSGTDPNSYEQYF
>TRBJ2-7|many|.|TRBV24-1
TGTGCCACCAGTGATTTTAGAGGTTACGAGCAGTACTTC
CATSDFRGYEQYF
>TRBJ2-7|many|.|TRBV14
TGTGCCAGCAGCCAAGATAGGGGGGACGGGTACGAGCAGTACTTC
CASSQDRGDGYEQYF
>TRBJ1-2|.|TRBD1|TRBV5-3
TGTGCCAGCAGCTTTTGGGGGGACAGACTGAACTATGGCTACACCTTC
CASSFWGDRLNYGYTF
>TRBJ2-7|many|.|TRBV4-1
TGCGCCAGCAGCCAAGAACCGGGGGCCAACAGGCAGTACTTC
CASSQEPGANRQYF
>TRBJ2-4|many|TRBD1|TRBV5-1
TGCGCCAGCAGCCCCGTGACAGGGTCAGAAAACATTCAGTACTTC
CASSPVTGSENIQYF
>TRBJ1-1|.|.|TRBV11-2
TGTGCCAGCAGCTTATGGGGCAGGGTCGCTGAAGCTTTCTTT
CASSLWGRVAEAFF
>TRBJ2-3|.|TRBD2|TRBV20-1
TGCAGTGCTGGCGGACTAGCGGGGCCGAGCACAGATACGCAGTATTTT
CSAGGLAGPSTDTQYF
>TRBJ1-1|many|.|TRBV20-1
TGCAGTGGGGCGGTTGAGAACACTGAAGCTTTCTTT
CSGAVENTEAFF
>TRBJ1-1|few|.|TRBV6-1
TGTGCCAGCATTGATGAGTCGGAGGGGCCCAGGAACACTGAAGCTTTCTTT
CASIDESEGPRNTEAFF
>TRBJ1-1|few|.|TRBV30
TGTGCGTGTGGGGGGGCCACTGAAGCTTTCTTT
CACGGATEAFF
>TRBJ2-7|many|TRBD2|TRBV4-2
TGTGCCAGCAGCCAAGGTGGGGCGACTAGCGGGAGCTACGAGCAGTACTTC
CASSQGGATSGSYEQYF
>TRBJ1-1|many|.|TRBV11-2
TGTGCCAGCAGCTGGAATTTAGTCGGGGCTTTCTTT
CASSWNLVGAFF
>TRBJ2-7|many|TRBD1|TRBV5-5
TGTGCCAGCAGCTTTGTACAGGGGCCCTACGAGCAGTACTTC
CASSFVQGPYEQYF
>TRBJ2-2|few|TRBD2|TRBV7-3
TGTGCCAGCAGCTTAACAGCGGGGGAGAACACCGGGGAGCTGTTTTTT
CASSLTAGENTGELFF
>TRBJ2-5|many|.|TRBV7-9
TGTGCCAGCAGCGACCGGCTAGGCCCCTCGTACCAAGAGACCCAGTACTTC
CASSDRLGPSYQETQYF
>TRBJ1-4|many|.|TRBV7-6
TGTGCCAGCAGCTTACGGGGGCCTGCTAATGAAAAACTGTTTTTT
CASSLRGPANEKLFF
>TRBJ1-1|.|.|TRBV27
TGTGCCAGCAGTATAGAGATGTCGGGGCAGAACACTGAAGCTTTCTTT
CASSIEMSGQNTEAFF
>TRBJ2-1|.|TRBD2|TRBV7-9
TGTGCCAGCAGCCCTACTACTAGCGGGGGACCTCGCTACAATGAGCAGTTCTTC
CASSPTTSGGPRYNEQFF
>TRBJ2-7|many|TRBD1|TRBV28
TGTTATACCACCGGGACAGCTTCCTACGAGCAGTACTTC
CYTTGTASYEQYF
>TRBJ2-7|many|TRBD2|TRBV20-1
TGCAGTGCTAGAGGTAGCGGGAGCTCCTACGAGCAGTACTTC
CSARGSGSSYEQYF
>TRBJ2-7|many|TRBD1|TRBV7-9
TGTGCCAGCAGCTTAGCCGACAGGGACTACGAGCAGTACTTC
CASSLADRDYEQYF
>TRBJ2-7|.|.|TRBV2
TGTGCCAGCATTGACAGACAAGCCTACGATCAGTACTTC
CASIDRQAYDQYF
>TRBJ2-7|many|TRBD1|TRBV7-9
TGTGCCACCTCCATCGCGGACAGGGTTGCTCCGGACGAGCAGTACTTC
CATSIADRVAPDEQYF
>TRBJ1-1|few|.|TRBV4-3
TGCGCCAGCAGCCAAGATTTGGGACATCAGAACACTGAAGCTTTCTTT
CASSQDLGHQNTEAFF
>TRBJ1-2|.|.|TRBV29-1
TGCAGCGTTGGGCTTTACGGCTACACCTTC
CSVGLYGYTF
>TRBJ1-6|.|TRBD1|TRBV13
TGTGCCAGCAGCTTAAACTGGGACAGGGGTAGTTCACCCCTCCACTTT
CASSLNWDRGSSPLHF
>TRBJ2-3|many|TRBD2|TRBV29-1
TGCAGCGTTGAACCACCGTGGGGGACTAGCGGAGTGAGCACAGATACGCAGTATTTT
CSVEPPWGTSGVSTDTQYF
>TRBJ2-1|few|.|TRBV5-4
TGTGCCAGCAGCTGGGCCACCTACAATGAGCAGTTCTTC
CASSWATYNEQFF
>TRBJ2-2|few|TRBD2|TRBV4-3
TGCGCCAGCAGCCAAGATCCAGGTAGCGGGGTGAACACCGGGGAGCTGTTTTTT
CASSQDPGSGVNTGELFF
>TRBJ2-7|many|TRBD2|TRBV6-2/TRBV6-3
TGTGCCAGTGGACTAGCGGGCCGATCCTACGAGCAGTACTTC
CASGLAGRSYEQYF
>TRBJ2-1|many|.|TRBV7-8
TGTGCCAGCAGCTTAGCAGTCCGAAAACTCAATGAGCAGTTCTTC
CASSLAVRKLNEQFF
>TRBJ2-3|many|.|TRBV27
TGTGCCAGCAGTCCCCGACTGATCGGTACGCAGTATTTT
CASSPRLIGTQYF
>TRBJ2-1|.|.|TRBV27
TGTGCCAGCAGTCCGCAGGGGGGGCCGTTGGACAATGAGCAGTTCTTC
CASSPQGGPLDNEQFF
>TRBJ1-3|.|.|TRBV10-3
TGTGCCATCAGTGGGGGGCAGCTCTCTGGAAACACCATATATTTT
CAISGGQLSGNTIYF
>TRBJ2-7|.|.|TRBV4-3
TGCGCCAGCAGCCAAGCTCCGGGACGGATCTACGAGCAGTACTTC
CASSQAPGRIYEQYF
>TRBJ2-3|many|TRBD2|TRBV29-1
TGCAGCGTTGTTCTAGCGGGCCTTCCCGCAGATACGCAGTATTTT
CSVVLAGLPADTQYF
>TRBJ2-4|many|TRBD2|TRBV20-1
TGCAGTGCCCCGCTCCCCGGACTAGCGCTGGACATTCAGTACTTC
CSAPLPGLALDIQYF